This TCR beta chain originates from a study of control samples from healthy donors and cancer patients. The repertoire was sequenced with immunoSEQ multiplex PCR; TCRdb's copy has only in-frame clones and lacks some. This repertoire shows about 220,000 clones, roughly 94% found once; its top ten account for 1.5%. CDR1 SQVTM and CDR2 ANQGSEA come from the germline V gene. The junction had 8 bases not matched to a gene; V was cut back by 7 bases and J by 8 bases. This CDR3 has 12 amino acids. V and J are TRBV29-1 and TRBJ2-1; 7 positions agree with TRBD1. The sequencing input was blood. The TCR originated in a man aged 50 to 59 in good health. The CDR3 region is CSARRDSYEQFF. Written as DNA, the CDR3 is TGCAGCGCTCGCCGGGACAGCTATGAGCAGTTCTTC.